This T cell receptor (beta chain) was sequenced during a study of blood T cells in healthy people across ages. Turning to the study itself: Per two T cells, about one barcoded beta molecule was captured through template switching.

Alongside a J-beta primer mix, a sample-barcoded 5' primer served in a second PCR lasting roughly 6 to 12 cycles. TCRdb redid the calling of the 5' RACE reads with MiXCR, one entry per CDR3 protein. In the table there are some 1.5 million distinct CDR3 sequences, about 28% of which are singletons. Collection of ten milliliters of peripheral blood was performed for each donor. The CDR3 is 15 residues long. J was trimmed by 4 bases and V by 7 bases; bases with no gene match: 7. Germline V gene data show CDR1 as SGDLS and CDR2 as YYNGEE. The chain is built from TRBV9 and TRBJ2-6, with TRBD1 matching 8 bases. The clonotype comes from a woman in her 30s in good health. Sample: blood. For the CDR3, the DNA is TGTGCCAGCGGGAGGACAGGGACAGGGGCCAACGTCCTGACTTTC. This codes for CASGRTGTGANVLTF.